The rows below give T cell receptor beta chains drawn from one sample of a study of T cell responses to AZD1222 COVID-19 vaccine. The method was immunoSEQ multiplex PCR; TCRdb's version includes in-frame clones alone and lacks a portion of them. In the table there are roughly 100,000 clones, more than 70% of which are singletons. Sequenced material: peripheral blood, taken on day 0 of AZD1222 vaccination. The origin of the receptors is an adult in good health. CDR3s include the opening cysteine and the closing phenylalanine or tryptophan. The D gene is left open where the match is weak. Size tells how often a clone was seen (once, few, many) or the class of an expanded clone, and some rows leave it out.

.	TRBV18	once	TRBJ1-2	CASSPGNTNGYTF	TGTGCCAGCTCACCGGGGAACACCAATGGCTACACCTTC
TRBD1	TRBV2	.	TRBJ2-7	CAKGQGRDEQYF	TGTGCCAAGGGACAGGGTAGGGACGAGCAGTACTTC
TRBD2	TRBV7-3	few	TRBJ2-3	CASSLSGGSADTQYF	TGTGCCAGCAGCTTAAGTGGCGGGAGCGCAGATACGCAGTATTTT
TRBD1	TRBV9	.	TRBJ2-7	CASSAGQGGYEQYF	TGTGCCAGCAGCGCAGGACAGGGGGGCTACGAGCAGTACTTC
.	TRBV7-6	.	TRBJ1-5	CASSLARYQPQHF	TGTGCCAGCAGCTTAGCCAGATATCAGCCCCAGCATTTT
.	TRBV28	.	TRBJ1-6	CASKSRGSYNSPLHF	TGTGCCAGCAAATCCCGGGGGTCCTATAATTCACCCCTCCACTTT
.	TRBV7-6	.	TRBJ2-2	CASSFQEGTGGELFF	TGTGCCAGCAGCTTCCAGGAGGGCACGGGCGGGGAGCTGTTTTTT
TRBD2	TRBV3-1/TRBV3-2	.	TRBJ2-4	CASSQSGRMGKNIQYF	TGTGCCAGCAGCCAAAGCGGGAGGATGGGCAAAAACATTCAGTACTTC
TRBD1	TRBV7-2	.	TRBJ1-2	CASSLRSTGGGYGYTF	TGTGCCAGCAGCTTACGGTCGACAGGGGGCGGCTATGGCTACACCTTC
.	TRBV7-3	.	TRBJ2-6	CASSLGSSGANVLTF	TGTGCCAGCAGCTTGGGGAGCTCTGGGGCCAACGTCCTGACTTTC
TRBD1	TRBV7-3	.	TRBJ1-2	CASSETGGNGYTF	TGTGCCAGCAGCGAGACAGGGGGGAATGGCTACACCTTC
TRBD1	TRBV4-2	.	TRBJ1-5	CASSQKGQSSNQPQHF	TGTGCCAGCAGCCAAAAGGGACAGAGCAGCAATCAGCCCCAGCATTTT
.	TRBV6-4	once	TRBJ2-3	CASSDTGHTTDTQYF	TGTGCCAGCAGTGATACGGGACATACGACAGATACGCAGTATTTT
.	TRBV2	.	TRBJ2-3	CAAAKLSTDTQYF	TGTGCAGCAGCTAAACTAAGCACAGATACGCAGTATTTT
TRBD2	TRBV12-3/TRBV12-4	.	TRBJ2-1	CASNSGSYNEQFF	TGTGCCAGCAACAGCGGGAGCTACAATGAGCAGTTCTTC
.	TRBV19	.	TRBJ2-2	CASSPRGRGHTGELFF	TGTGCCAGTAGTCCCCGAGGACGAGGTCACACCGGGGAGCTGTTTTTT
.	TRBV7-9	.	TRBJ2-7	CASSSPGTLDEQYF	TGTGCCAGCAGCTCCCCAGGGACATTAGACGAGCAGTACTTC
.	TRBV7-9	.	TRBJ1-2	CASSRWRGSGDYGYTF	TGTGCCAGCAGCCGTTGGCGGGGCAGCGGGGACTATGGCTACACCTTC
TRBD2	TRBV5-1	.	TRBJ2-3	CASSNPGLATSTDTQYF	TGCGCCAGCAGCAATCCGGGACTAGCGACTAGCACAGATACGCAGTATTTT
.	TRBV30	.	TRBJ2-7	CAWGSGAREQYF	TGTGCCTGGGGAAGCGGAGCCCGGGAGCAGTACTTC
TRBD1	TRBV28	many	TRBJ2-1	CASRGTGGALLDEQFF	TGTGCCAGCAGGGGGACAGGGGGCGCGCTTTTGGATGAGCAGTTCTTC
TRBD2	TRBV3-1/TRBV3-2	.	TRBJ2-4	CASSQDWREGRAKNIQYF	TGTGCCAGCAGCCAAGATTGGCGGGAGGGCCGGGCCAAAAACATTCAGTACTTC
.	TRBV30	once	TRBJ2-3	CAWSVRRADTQYF	TGTGCCTGGAGTGTCCGTAGGGCAGATACGCAGTATTTT
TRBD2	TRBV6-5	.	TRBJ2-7	CASRPRAGPGYEQYF	TGTGCCAGCAGGCCCCGAGCGGGGCCGGGCTACGAGCAGTACTTC
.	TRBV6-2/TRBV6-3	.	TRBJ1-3	CASSQIDGVFSGNTIYF	TGTGCCAGCAGTCAAATTGACGGGGTTTTCTCTGGAAACACCATATATTTT
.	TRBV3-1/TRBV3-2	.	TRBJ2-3	CASSHPRTDTQYF	TGTGCCAGCAGCCACCCCCGCACAGATACGCAGTATTTT
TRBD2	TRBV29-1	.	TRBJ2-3	CSVDASGGTDTQYF	TGCAGCGTTGATGCTAGCGGAGGCACAGATACGCAGTATTTT